This entry concerns a single T cell receptor (beta chain). Its antigen is as yet unknown. CDR1 is MDHEN, CDR2 SYDVKM, per germline. V lost 5 bases to trimming and J lost 0 bases, with 7 bases between them. This CDR3 is 13 amino acids long. The source of the sample is a study of T cell responses to AZD1222 COVID-19 vaccine. Overall study findings and caveats: The sample set comprised mostly white British donors with more females, and clonal diversity was possibly underestimated.

Sequenced by immunoSEQ multiplex PCR; TCRdb stores in-frame clones only, minus some. The sample yields more than 95,000 clones, less than 90% seen once. J is TRBJ1-1 and V is TRBV28, with unresolved D. This specimen was peripheral blood, taken on day 0 of AZD1222 vaccination. This clonotype originated in an adult in good health. Here the CDR3 reads CASSANMNTEAFF. The CDR3 DNA is TGTGCCAGCAGTGCCAATATGAACACTGAAGCTTTCTTT.